Below, one T cell receptor beta chain is given with its context. What it binds is unknown. These data belong to a study of early T cells in non-severe SARS-CoV-2 infection. Looking at the study overall: Sequencing input comprised bulk RNA from unsorted whole blood; chain pairing was not available.

Overall study results and limits: Private and CD4 specificities were missed by VDJdb matching, which favored anti-spike CD8 responses.

Unique molecular identifiers were affixed to single, distinct cDNA molecules. One entry per CDR3 protein, called by TCRdb with MiXCR from the 5' RACE reads. Of 40,000 to 60,000 distinct CDR3 sequences listed, 12% are singletons. Trimming at V came to 0 bases and at J to 0 bases, leaving 2 bases not matched to a gene. The CDR3 totals 16 residues. Germline CDR1 LNHNV, CDR2 YYDKDF (reference sequence). The rearrangement uses TRBV15 and TRBJ2-7; 10 positions match TRBD2. The receptor comes from an adult who was a healthcare worker with PCR-confirmed SARS-CoV-2 infection or an uninfected control (not recorded which). Sequencing was carried out using whole blood. CDR3 coding DNA: TGTGCCACCAGCAGAGATGGGACTAGCGTCTCCTACGAGCAGTACTTC. Its translation is CATSRDGTSVSYEQYF. Full variable domain (missing parts from reference TRBV15 and TRBJ2-7): DAMVIQNPRYQVTQFGKPVTLSCSQTLNHNVMYWYQQKSSQAPKLLFHYYDKDFNNEADTPDNFQSRRPNTSFCFLDIRSPGLGDTAMYLCATSRDGTSVSYEQYFGPGTRLTVT.